This is a list of T cell receptor beta chains from one sample in a study of beta chain features in type 1 diabetes. Generated by immunoSEQ multiplex PCR, the TCRdb table keeps only in-frame clones and is missing some. The sample shows about 240,000 clones, 25% to 30% of them seen only once. Sequencing was performed on central memory CD4+ T cells from blood. These receptors all stem from a man aged 30 to 39 in good health. The CDR3 runs from the conserved cysteine through the conserved F or W. D genes are given only for firm matches. Clone size is given for some rows only: seen once, a few or many times, or a class if the clone is expanded.

DNA,CDR3,size,V,D,J
TGCGCCAGCAGCCCCGGGACAGGGTCTGGAGAGACCCAGTACTTC,CASSPGTGSGETQYF,few,TRBV5-1,TRBD1,TRBJ2-5
TGTGCCAGCAGCTCCCGTGACGGAACTTCACCCCTCCACTTT,CASSSRDGTSPLHF,few,TRBV7-9,-,TRBJ1-6
TGTGCCAGCAGACTCCGGGACAGACATAACTATGGCTACACCTTC,CASRLRDRHNYGYTF,-,TRBV6-5,TRBD1,TRBJ1-2
TGTGCCAGCAGCCCAGTAGCGGGAGGGGTCAGTGAGCAGTTCTTC,CASSPVAGGVSEQFF,-,TRBV11-2,TRBD2,TRBJ2-1
TGCGCCAGCAGCCAAGGACACAGGGGTCAGCAGTTCTTC,CASSQGHRGQQFF,once,TRBV4-3,TRBD1,TRBJ2-1
TGTGCCAGCTGGCCCAGGACGGGCTATGGCTACACCTTC,CASWPRTGYGYTF,few,TRBV28,-,TRBJ1-2
TGCGCCAGCAGCTCCTCGACGGGGGGTACAGATACGCAGTATTTT,CASSSSTGGTDTQYF,few,TRBV5-1,TRBD2,TRBJ2-3
TGTGCCAGCAGCCAGACAGGGGAGGCGTATAACGGGGTGACCCAGTACTTC,CASSQTGEAYNGVTQYF,many,TRBV14,TRBD1,TRBJ2-5
TGTGCCTGGAGGGGGTTTTACAATGAGCAGTTCTTC,CAWRGFYNEQFF,medium-sized,TRBV30,-,TRBJ2-1
TGTGCCAGCAGCGAACAGGGGTTCGGGGAGACCCAGTACTTC,CASSEQGFGETQYF,few,TRBV7-9,TRBD1,TRBJ2-5
TGTGCCAGCAGCCAGAGAAAACAGGCTGGGGCCAACGTCCTGACTTTC,CASSQRKQAGANVLTF,few,TRBV14,-,TRBJ2-6
TGCAGCGTGGGACAGCAGAACACTGAAGCTTTCTTT,CSVGQQNTEAFF,-,TRBV29-1,TRBD1,TRBJ1-1
TGTGCCTGGAGAAGGGCGGGGGAGACCCAGTACTTC,CAWRRAGETQYF,-,TRBV30,-,TRBJ2-5
TGTGCCAGCAGTTATAAAGGGGGCACTGAAGCTTTCTTT,CASSYKGGTEAFF,-,TRBV27,-,TRBJ1-1
TGTGCCAGCAGTTGGGACTGGAAGAACATTCAGTACTTC,CASSWDWKNIQYF,-,TRBV27,-,TRBJ2-4
TGCGCCAGCAGCTTGTGGCAGGACAATGAGCAGTTCTTC,CASSLWQDNEQFF,few,TRBV5-1,-,TRBJ2-1
TGTGCCAGGAGATACGAGCAGTACTTC,CARRYEQYF,many,TRBV7-9,-,TRBJ2-7
TGCGCCAGCAGCCATGAAACAGGGGCGGGTTACAATGAGCAGTTCTTC,CASSHETGAGYNEQFF,few,TRBV4-3,TRBD1,TRBJ2-1
TGTGCCAGCAATTCCGGGACAGGAAACACCGGGGAGCTGTTTTTT,CASNSGTGNTGELFF,few,TRBV2,TRBD1,TRBJ2-2
TGCGCCAGCAGCCAAGTGGGGACTAGCGGATTCACAGATACGCAGTATTTT,CASSQVGTSGFTDTQYF,-,TRBV4-3,TRBD2,TRBJ2-3
TGTGCCTGGAGCTTAGATAGCAATCAGCCCCAGCATTTT,CAWSLDSNQPQHF,few,TRBV30,-,TRBJ1-5
TGTGCCAGCAGCAATCCCGGGACAGGGGACACCGGGGAGCTGTTTTTT,CASSNPGTGDTGELFF,-,TRBV25-1,TRBD1,TRBJ2-2
TGCAGCGTTGACAGCACAGATACGCAGTATTTT,CSVDSTDTQYF,few,TRBV29-1,-,TRBJ2-3
TGTGCCAGCAGTGAAGACAGAGAGAACGAGCAGTACTTC,CASSEDRENEQYF,-,TRBV2,-,TRBJ2-7
TGTGCCAGCAGCGTAGAGGGCTCAGGAGATACGCAGTATTTT,CASSVEGSGDTQYF,-,TRBV9,-,TRBJ2-3